The following is a T cell receptor (beta chain) sequence with its context. The antigen is undetermined. This CDR3 is built from 15 residues. Germline V gene sequence: CDR1 KGHSH, CDR2 LQKENI. The junction had 6 bases not matched to a gene; V was cut back by 2 bases and J by 7 bases. Profiling relied on immunoSEQ multiplex PCR, and the TCRdb table lists in-frame clones only, not all of them. The profile shows some 2,000 clones, about a fifth of them singletons. This sample was included in a study of T cells in localized non-small cell lung cancer. General study points: Adjacent lung had a median roughly 61 of the 100 largest tumor clones. Multi-region tumor sequencing was not done, so intratumor heterogeneity could not be excluded. Higher blood T cell density tracked longer overall survival. Uninvolved adjacent lung showed peak T cell clonality, exceeding tumor.

This TCR derives from a male donor aged 60 or over with stage I lung adenocarcinoma. The genes are TRBV18 and TRBJ1-3; 9 bases line up with TRBD1. The sequenced sample was lung tumor tissue, obtained before any cancer treatment. The CDR3 coding sequence is TGTGCCAGCTCACCAACGGACAGGGGAGTGAACACCATATATTTT. Amino acids: CASSPTDRGVNTIYF.